A selection of T cell receptor beta chains follows, all from one sample in a study of T cell responses to AZD1222 COVID-19 vaccine. The method was immunoSEQ multiplex PCR; TCRdb's version includes in-frame clones alone and lacks a portion of them. The sample holds over 100,000 clones, roughly 93% seen once. The sample was peripheral blood, taken 28 days after the second AZD1222 dose. All receptors derive from an adult who received the AZD1222 COVID-19 vaccine. CDR3s include the opening cysteine and the closing phenylalanine or tryptophan. Not every row has a clone size; where given, it reads once, few, many or a size class.

TRBV18	.	TRBJ1-4	CASTTGVNEKLFF
TRBV6-2/TRBV6-3	.	TRBJ1-2	CASSYWTDGYTF
TRBV19	.	TRBJ2-2	CASTRDRGNTGELFF
TRBV20-1	.	TRBJ1-1	CSASGGAAYTEAFF
TRBV2	.	TRBJ2-2	CASSETGVATGELFF
TRBV3-1/TRBV3-2	.	TRBJ2-7	CASSRTGSHYEQYF
TRBV2	.	TRBJ2-5	CASRGNGGPGETQYF
TRBV5-1	.	TRBJ1-2	CASSPQGNDYGYTF
TRBV7-3	once	TRBJ2-1	CASSFLGGLYNEQFF
TRBV15	.	TRBJ2-7	CATSRPGAYEQYF
TRBV5-6	.	TRBJ1-1	CASSYGQLNTEAFF
TRBV21-1	.	TRBJ1-5	CASSPGQVGNSVRHQPQHF
TRBV7-3	.	TRBJ2-1	CASSFGGSSYNEQFF
TRBV5-1	once	TRBJ2-1	CASSLGSDGVHGWYKGEQFF
TRBV28	.	TRBJ1-1	CASSRQGLYAFF
TRBV5-1	once	TRBJ2-7	CASSLDSGETYEQYF
TRBV28	.	TRBJ1-1	CASSSTVNTEAFF
TRBV7-3	few	TRBJ1-2	CASSLEGYGYTF
TRBV15	.	TRBJ1-4	CATSLYVREKLFF
TRBV4-2	.	TRBJ2-7	CASSQGGLAGGMFYEQYF
TRBV12-3/TRBV12-4	.	TRBJ2-1	CASSLADEQFF
TRBV9	.	TRBJ2-3	CASSVGLARTDTQYF
TRBV27	few	TRBJ2-3	CASTRGGTDTQYF
TRBV2	.	TRBJ2-2	CASRPGTGYTGELFF
TRBV20-1	once	TRBJ1-1	CSARVPQRAFF
TRBV19	.	TRBJ1-6	CASRRDRIASSPLHF
TRBV28	.	TRBJ1-6	CASGDRQGGLHF
TRBV28	few	TRBJ1-3	CASSSTSGNTIYF
TRBV18	.	TRBJ2-2	CASSRQVLQNTGELFF
TRBV6-6	.	TRBJ2-5	CASRGLGGSETQYF
TRBV29-1	few	TRBJ2-7	CSVAGGTGSDEQYF
TRBV12-3/TRBV12-4	.	TRBJ2-1	CASRPSGNEQFF
TRBV6-1	.	TRBJ2-7	CASSEWRQSYEQYF
TRBV5-6	once	TRBJ2-7	CASSWRTEQYF
TRBV2	few	TRBJ2-1	CASSVPGLVSTNEQFF
TRBV30	.	TRBJ2-1	CAWLDTEQFF
TRBV4-2	.	TRBJ1-1	CASSDHGGTGGLAFF
TRBV13	.	TRBJ1-1	CASSLGENTEAFF
TRBV5-5	.	TRBJ1-6	CASRRTVSSYNSPLHF
TRBV6-1	.	TRBJ1-1	CASSEEERDRLNTEAFF
TRBV18	.	TRBJ2-7	CASSPDRLYEQYF
TRBV5-8	.	TRBJ1-2	CASSLARRQRANYGYTF
TRBV5-4	.	TRBJ2-2	CASNSRNTGELFF